The clone carrying this TCR beta chain was seen once. This CDR3 has 18 residues. Germline-derived CDR1 and CDR2 are LNHDA and SQIVND (reference sequence). Trimming at V came to 5 bases and at J to 2 bases, leaving 14 bases not matched to a gene. This entry comes from a study of T cell changes during pregnancy in multiple sclerosis. Clones were read by immunoSEQ multiplex PCR, and TCRdb kept only the in-frame ones, dropping some. The sample yields tens of thousands of clones, about 95% seen once. The chain carries TRBV19 and TRBJ2-3; 9 bases are shared with TRBD1. The origin of this receptor is a female donor with multiple sclerosis, enrolled in a pregnancy study. This material consisted of peripheral blood, taken in the third trimester of pregnancy. The CDR3 DNA reads TGTGCCAGTAGTTTCCGGGACAGGGAATCTCCCCCCACAGATACGCAGTATTTT. It yields the protein CASSFRDRESPPTDTQYF.